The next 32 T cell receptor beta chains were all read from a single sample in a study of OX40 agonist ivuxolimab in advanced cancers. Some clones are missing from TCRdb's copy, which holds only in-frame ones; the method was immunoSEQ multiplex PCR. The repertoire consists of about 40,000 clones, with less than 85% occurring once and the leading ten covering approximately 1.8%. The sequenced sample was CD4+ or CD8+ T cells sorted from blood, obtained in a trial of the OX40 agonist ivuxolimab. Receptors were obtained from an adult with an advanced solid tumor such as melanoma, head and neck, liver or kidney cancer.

The CDR3 loop reads CASSIGDRANSPLHF. DNA for the CDR3: TGTGCCAGTAGTATTGGGGACAGGGCTAATTCACCCCTCCACTTT. The J gene is TRBJ1-6, the V gene TRBV19; 9 bases agree with TRBD1. Looked up from germline, CDR1 is LNHDA and CDR2 is SQIVND (reference sequence). Trimming took 3 bases from V and 6 from J; bases not matched to a gene: 3. The CDR3 totals 15 residues.

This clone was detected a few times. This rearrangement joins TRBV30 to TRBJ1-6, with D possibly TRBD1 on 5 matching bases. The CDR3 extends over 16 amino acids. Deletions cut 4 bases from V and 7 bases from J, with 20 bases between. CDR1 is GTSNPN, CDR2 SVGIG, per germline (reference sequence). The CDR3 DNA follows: TGTGCCTGGATTGATTACTTGTGGGGGAGGAATTCACCCCTCCACTTT. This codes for CAWIDYLWGRNSPLHF. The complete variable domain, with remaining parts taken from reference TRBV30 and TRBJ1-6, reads SQTIHQWPATLVQPVGSPLSLECTVEGTSNPNLYWYRQAAGRGLQLLFYSVGIGQISSEVPQNLSASRPQDRQFILSSKKLLLSDSGFYLCAWIDYLWGRNSPLHFGNGTRLTVT.

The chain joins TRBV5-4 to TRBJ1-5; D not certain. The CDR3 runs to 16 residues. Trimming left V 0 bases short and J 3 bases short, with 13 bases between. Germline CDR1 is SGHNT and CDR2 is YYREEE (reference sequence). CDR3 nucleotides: TGTGCCAGCAGCTTGGACGGGTCTACGCCCAATCAGCCCCAGCATTTT. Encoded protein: CASSLDGSTPNQPQHF. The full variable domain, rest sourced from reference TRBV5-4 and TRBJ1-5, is ETGVTQSPTHLIKTRGQQVTLRCSSQSGHNTVSWYQQALGQGPQFIFQYYREEENGRGNFPPRFSGLQFPNYSSELNVNALELDDSALYLCASSLDGSTPNQPQHFGDGTRLSIL.

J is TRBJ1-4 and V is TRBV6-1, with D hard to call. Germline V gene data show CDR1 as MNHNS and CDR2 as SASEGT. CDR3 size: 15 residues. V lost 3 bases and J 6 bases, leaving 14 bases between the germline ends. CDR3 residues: CASSDLPSSDEKLFF. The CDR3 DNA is TGTGCCAGCAGTGACCTTCCAAGTTCAGATGAAAAACTGTTTTTT.

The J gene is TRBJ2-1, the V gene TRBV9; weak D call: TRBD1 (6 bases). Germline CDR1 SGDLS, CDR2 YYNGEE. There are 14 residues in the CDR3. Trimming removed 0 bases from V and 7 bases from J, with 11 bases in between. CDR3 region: CASSVGSRGNEQFF. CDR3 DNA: TGTGCCAGCAGCGTAGGCAGCAGGGGAAATGAGCAGTTCTTC.

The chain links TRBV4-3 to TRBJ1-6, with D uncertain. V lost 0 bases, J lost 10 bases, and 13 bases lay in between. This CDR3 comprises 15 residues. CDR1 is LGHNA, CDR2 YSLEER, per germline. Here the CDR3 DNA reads TGCGCCAGCAGCCAAGATCCTCTGATTGTGTCACCCCTCCACTTT. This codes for CASSQDPLIVSPLHF.

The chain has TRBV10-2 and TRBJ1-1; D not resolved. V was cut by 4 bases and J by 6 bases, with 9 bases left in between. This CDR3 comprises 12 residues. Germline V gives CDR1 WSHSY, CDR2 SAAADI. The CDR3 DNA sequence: TGCGCCAGCAGTGCAGAACTTTCTGAAGCTTTCTTT. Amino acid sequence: CASSAELSEAFF.

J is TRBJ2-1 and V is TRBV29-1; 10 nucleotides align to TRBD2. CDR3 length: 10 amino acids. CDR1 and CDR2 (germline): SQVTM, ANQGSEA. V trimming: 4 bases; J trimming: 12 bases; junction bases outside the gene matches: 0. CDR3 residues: CSVGLAGQFF. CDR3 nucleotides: TGCAGCGTTGGACTAGCGGGGCAGTTCTTC.

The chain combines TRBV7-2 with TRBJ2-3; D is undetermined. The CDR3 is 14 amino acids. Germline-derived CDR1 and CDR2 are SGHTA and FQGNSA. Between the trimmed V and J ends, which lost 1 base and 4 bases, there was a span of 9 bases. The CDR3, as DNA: TGTGCCAGCAGCTTAGGGCAGGTCCCAGATACGCAGTATTTT. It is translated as CASSLGQVPDTQYF.

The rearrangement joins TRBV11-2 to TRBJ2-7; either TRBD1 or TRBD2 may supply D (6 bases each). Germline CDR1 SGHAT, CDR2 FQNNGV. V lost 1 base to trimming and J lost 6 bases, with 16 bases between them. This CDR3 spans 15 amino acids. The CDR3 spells CASSLVPRGVGEQYF. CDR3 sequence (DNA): TGTGCCAGCAGCTTAGTACCTAGGGGGGTCGGCGAGCAGTACTTC.

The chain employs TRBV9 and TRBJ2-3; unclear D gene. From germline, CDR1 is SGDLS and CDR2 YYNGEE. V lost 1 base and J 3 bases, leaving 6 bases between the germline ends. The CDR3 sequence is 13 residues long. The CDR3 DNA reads TGTGCCAGCAGCGTATTAGGTACAGATACGCAGTATTTT. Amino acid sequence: CASSVLGTDTQYF.

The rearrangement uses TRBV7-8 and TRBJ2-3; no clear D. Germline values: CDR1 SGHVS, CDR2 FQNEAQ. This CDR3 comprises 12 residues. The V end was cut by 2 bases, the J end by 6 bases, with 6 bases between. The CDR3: CASSLSRDTQYF. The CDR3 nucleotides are TGTGCCAGCAGCTTAAGCCGCGATACGCAGTATTTT.

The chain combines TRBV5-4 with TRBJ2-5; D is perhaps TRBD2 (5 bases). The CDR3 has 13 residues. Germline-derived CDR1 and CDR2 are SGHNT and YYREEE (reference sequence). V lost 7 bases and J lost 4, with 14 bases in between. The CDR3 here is CASLQSGGETQYF. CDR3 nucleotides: TGTGCCAGCCTTCAAAGCGGAGGAGAGACCCAGTACTTC.

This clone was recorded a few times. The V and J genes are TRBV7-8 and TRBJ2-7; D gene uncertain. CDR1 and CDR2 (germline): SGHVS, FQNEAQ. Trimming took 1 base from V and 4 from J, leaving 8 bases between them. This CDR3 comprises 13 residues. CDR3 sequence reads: CASSLEQQYEQYF. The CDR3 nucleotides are TGTGCCAGCAGCTTAGAACAGCAATACGAGCAGTACTTC.

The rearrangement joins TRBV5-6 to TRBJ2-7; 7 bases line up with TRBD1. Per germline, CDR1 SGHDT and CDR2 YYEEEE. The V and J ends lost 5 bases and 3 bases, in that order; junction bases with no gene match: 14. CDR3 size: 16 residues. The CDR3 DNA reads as TGTGCCAGCAGTTATTTGTCCGGGACAGCGTTCTACGAGCAGTACTTC. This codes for CASSYLSGTAFYEQYF. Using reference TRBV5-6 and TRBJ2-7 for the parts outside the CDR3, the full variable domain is DAGVTQSPTHLIKTRGQQVTLRCSPKSGHDTVSWYQQALGQGPQFIFQYYEEEERQRGNFPDRFSGHQFPNYSSELNVNALLLGDSALYLCASSYLSGTAFYEQYFGPGTRLTVT.

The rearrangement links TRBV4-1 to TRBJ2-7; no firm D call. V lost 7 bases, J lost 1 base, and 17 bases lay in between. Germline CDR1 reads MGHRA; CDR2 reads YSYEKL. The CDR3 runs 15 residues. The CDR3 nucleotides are TGCGCCAGCACCCGAAGTTCGGATCTGTCCTACGAGCAGTACTTC. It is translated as CASTRSSDLSYEQYF.

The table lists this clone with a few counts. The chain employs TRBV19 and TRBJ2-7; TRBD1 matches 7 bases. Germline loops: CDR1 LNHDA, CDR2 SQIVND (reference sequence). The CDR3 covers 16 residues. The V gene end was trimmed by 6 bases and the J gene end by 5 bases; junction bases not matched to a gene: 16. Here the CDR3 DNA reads TGTGCCAGTAGCCATCGTAGGACAGGTTCGGTCCACGAGCAGTACTTC. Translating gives CASSHRRTGSVHEQYF.

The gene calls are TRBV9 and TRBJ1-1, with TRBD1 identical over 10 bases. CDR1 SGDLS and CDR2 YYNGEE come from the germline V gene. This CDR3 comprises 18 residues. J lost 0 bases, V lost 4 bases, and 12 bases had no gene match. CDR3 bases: TGTGCCAGCAGCCCACGAGGGGACAGGGGTGGGTTGAACACTGAAGCTTTCTTT. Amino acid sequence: CASSPRGDRGGLNTEAFF.

CDR3: CASSQDYGTVGANVLTF. CDR3 DNA: TGCGCCAGCAGCCAAGATTATGGGACCGTTGGGGCCAACGTCCTGACTTTC. The rearrangement uses TRBV4-3 and TRBJ2-6, with D possibly being TRBD1 or TRBD2 (5 bases each). CDR3 length: 17 amino acids. V lost 0 bases to trimming and J lost 3 bases, with 12 bases between them. CDR1 is LGHNA and CDR2 is YSLEER in the germline V gene.

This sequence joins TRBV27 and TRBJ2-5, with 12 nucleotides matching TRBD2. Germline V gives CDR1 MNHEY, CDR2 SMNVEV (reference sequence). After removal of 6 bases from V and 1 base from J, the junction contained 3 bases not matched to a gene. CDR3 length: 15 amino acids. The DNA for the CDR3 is TGTGCCAGCAGCTCGACTAGCGGGGGCCAAGAGACCCAGTACTTC. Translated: CASSSTSGGQETQYF.

The CDR3 spells CASSDSRHTQYF. The CDR3 bases are TGTGCCAGCAGTGATAGTCGACATACGCAGTATTTT. The chain uses TRBV2 and TRBJ2-3; no reliable D call. This CDR3 is built from 12 residues. V was pared by 3 bases and J by 7 bases, with 8 bases between. Germline V gives CDR1 SNHLY, CDR2 FYNNEI.

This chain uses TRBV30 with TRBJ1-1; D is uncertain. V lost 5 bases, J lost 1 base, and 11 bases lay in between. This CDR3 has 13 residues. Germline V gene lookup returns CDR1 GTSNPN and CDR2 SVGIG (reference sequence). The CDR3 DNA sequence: TGTGCCTGGGTTCCTGACGCGAACACTGAAGCTTTCTTT. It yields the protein CAWVPDANTEAFF. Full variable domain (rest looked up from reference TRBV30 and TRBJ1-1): SQTIHQWPATLVQPVGSPLSLECTVEGTSNPNLYWYRQAAGRGLQLLFYSVGIGQISSEVPQNLSASRPQDRQFILSSKKLLLSDSGFYLCAWVPDANTEAFFGQGTRLTVV.

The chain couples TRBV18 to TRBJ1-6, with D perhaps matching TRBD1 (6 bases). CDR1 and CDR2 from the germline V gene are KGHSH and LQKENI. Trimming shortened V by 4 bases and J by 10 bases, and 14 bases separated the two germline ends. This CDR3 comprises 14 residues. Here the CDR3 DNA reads TGTGCCAGCTCACTTACGGACAGCGAGTCACCCCTCCACTTT. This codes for CASSLTDSESPLHF.

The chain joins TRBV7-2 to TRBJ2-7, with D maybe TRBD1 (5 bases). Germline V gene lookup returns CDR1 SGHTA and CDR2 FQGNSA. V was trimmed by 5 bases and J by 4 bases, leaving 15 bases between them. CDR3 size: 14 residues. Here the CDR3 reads CASSRPGHLYEQYF. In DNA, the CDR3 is TGTGCCAGCAGCCGACCCGGACACTTATACGAGCAGTACTTC.

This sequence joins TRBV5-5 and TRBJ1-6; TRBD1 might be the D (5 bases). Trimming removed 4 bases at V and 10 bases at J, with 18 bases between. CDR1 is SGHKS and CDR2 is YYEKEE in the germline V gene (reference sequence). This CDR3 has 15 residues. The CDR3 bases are TGTGCCAGCAGCGTGATGGGGGGAATTGAGTCACCCCTCCACTTT. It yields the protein CASSVMGGIESPLHF. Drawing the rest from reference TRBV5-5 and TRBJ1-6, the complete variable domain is DAGVTQSPTHLIKTRGQQVTLRCSPISGHKSVSWYQQVLGQGPQFIFQYYEKEERGRGNFPDRFSARQFPNYSSELNVNALLLGDSALYLCASSVMGGIESPLHFGNGTRLTVT.

For the CDR3, the DNA is TGTGCCAGCAGCGTATTCCCCTCTGGAAACACCATATATTTT. This encodes CASSVFPSGNTIYF. The chain links TRBV9 to TRBJ1-3; D unclear. The CDR3 is made up of 14 amino acids. Germline CDR1 SGDLS, CDR2 YYNGEE. V gave up 1 base and J gave up 0 bases, with 5 bases separating them.

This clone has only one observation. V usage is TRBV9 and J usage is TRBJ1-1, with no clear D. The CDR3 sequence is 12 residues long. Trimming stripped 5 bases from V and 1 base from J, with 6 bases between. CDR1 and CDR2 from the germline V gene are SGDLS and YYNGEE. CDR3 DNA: TGTGCCAGCAGTCGGGGGAACACTGAAGCTTTCTTT. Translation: CASSRGNTEAFF.

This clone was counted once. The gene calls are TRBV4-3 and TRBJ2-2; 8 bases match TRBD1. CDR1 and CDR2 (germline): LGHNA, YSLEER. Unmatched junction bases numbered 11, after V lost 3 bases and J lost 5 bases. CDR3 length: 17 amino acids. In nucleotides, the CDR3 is TGCGCCAGCAGCCAGGACTATGCCCACAGGGGGACCGGGGAGCTGTTTTTT. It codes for CASSQDYAHRGTGELFF.

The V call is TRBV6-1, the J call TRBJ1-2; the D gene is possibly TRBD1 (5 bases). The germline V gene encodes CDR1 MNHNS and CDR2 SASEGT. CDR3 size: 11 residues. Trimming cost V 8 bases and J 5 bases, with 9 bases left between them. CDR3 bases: TGTGCCAGCCGGGGGTTTTATGGCTACACCTTC. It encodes CASRGFYGYTF.

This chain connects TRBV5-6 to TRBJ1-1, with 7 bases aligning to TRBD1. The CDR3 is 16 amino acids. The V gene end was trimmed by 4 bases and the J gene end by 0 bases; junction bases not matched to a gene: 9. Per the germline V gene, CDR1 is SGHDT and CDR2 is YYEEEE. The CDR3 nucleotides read TGTGCCAGCAGCCTGACAGGGATGTCGATGAACACTGAAGCTTTCTTT. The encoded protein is CASSLTGMSMNTEAFF.

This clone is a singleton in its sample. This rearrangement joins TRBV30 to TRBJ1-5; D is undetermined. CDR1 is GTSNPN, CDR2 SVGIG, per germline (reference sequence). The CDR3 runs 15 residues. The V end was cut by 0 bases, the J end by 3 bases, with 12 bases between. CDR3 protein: CAWSVPDGFNQPQHF. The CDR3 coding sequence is TGTGCCTGGAGTGTCCCGGACGGTTTCAATCAGCCCCAGCATTTT.

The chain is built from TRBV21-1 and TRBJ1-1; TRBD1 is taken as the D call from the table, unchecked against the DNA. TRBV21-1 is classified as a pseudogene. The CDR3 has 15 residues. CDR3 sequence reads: CASSHEQGSNTEAFF. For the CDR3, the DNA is TGTGCCAGCAGCCATGAACAGGGATCGAACACTGAAGCTTTCTTT.